This TCR beta chain originates from a study of blood T cells in healthy people across ages. Study-level results: Older individuals had lower TCR beta diversity per million T cells (the decline was roughly linear).

This clonotype was seen many times. Its antigen remains unidentified. CDR3 size: 15 residues. The V end lost 0 bases, the J end lost 0 bases, and 6 bases lay between the germline ends. Germline-derived CDR1 and CDR2 are SGHAT and FQNNGV. Every donor gave 9.5 to 10 milliliters of peripheral blood. Then a second PCR, running roughly 7 to 11 cycles, was carried out with a sample-barcoded 5' primer and a J-beta primer mix. TCRdb itself ran the 5' RACE reads through MiXCR, one entry per CDR3 protein. Among 630,000 or so distinct CDR3 sequences listed, under 30% were seen once. V gene TRBV11-2 combines with J gene TRBJ2-4; D is undetermined. The sequencing sample was made of blood. The sequence was collected from a woman of 80 years or more in good health. The DNA of the CDR3 is TGTGCCAGCAGCTTAGATTTGCTAGCCAAAAACATTCAGTACTTC. Protein sequence: CASSLDLLAKNIQYF.